Listed below are T cell receptor beta chains from one sample, sequenced in a study of blood T cell repertoires in COVID-19. Method: immunoSEQ multiplex PCR; TCRdb's copy keeps in-frame clones and lacks some. Of some 300,000 clones listed, about 91% are singletons. The sequenced material came from PBMCs or T cells enriched from blood (not recorded which). All receptors derive from a woman in her forties who had recovered from COVID-19. Both conserved end residues are part of each CDR3. D genes are given only for firm matches. Not every row has a clone size; where given, it reads once, few, many or a size class.

>-|14|TRBJ1-4|TRBV5-5|TRBD1
TGTGCCAGCACCGAGGCTTGGGACAGAGAAAAACTGTTTTTT
CASTEAWDREKLFF
>-|14|TRBJ1-2|TRBV3-1/TRBV3-2|-
TGTGCCAGCAGCCAAGTAACAGGGATCGGAGGCTACACCTTC
CASSQVTGIGGYTF
>once|18|TRBJ2-3|TRBV19|TRBD1
TGTGCCAGTAGTAGCCCTTTACAGGGGCTGACTCGGGCAGATACGCAGTATTTT
CASSSPLQGLTRADTQYF
>-|14|TRBJ2-1|TRBV29-1|TRBD1
TGCAGCGTCCGGGACAGGGGCTTTTACAATGAGCAGTTCTTC
CSVRDRGFYNEQFF
>-|15|TRBJ2-2|TRBV5-8|-
TGTGCCAGCAGCTTGCGAGAAGGGGCCACCGGGGAGCTGTTTTTT
CASSLREGATGELFF
>-|11|TRBJ1-4|TRBV29-1|-
TGCAGCGTTGAATTAAATGAAAAACTGTTTTTT
CSVELNEKLFF
>-|17|TRBJ2-1|TRBV30|TRBD2
TGTGCCTGGAGTGTAACTAGCGGGGGCACAACCTACAATGAGCAGTTCTTC
CAWSVTSGGTTYNEQFF
>-|17|TRBJ1-4|TRBV7-9|-
TGTGCCAGCGCGACACGGAAGGGGCAGGGCGGTAATGAAAAACTGTTTTTT
CASATRKGQGGNEKLFF
>-|14|TRBJ1-5|TRBV15|TRBD1
TGTGCCACCAGCATCAGACAGGGTGATCAGCCCCAGCATTTT
CATSIRQGDQPQHF
>-|14|TRBJ2-1|TRBV11-3|TRBD2
TGTGCCAGCAGCTTAGATGCGGCGGGAGGGGAGCAGTTCTTC
CASSLDAAGGEQFF
>-|18|TRBJ2-5|TRBV30|TRBD2
TGTGCCTGGACCGAAAAGGGAGTTACGGGAGGGCCAGGAGAGACCCAGTACTTC
CAWTEKGVTGGPGETQYF
>-|14|TRBJ2-5|TRBV4-2|TRBD2
TGTGCCAGCAGCCCGGGACTAGCGGGAGAGACCCAGTACTTC
CASSPGLAGETQYF
>-|13|TRBJ1-3|TRBV27|-
TGTGCCAGCAGTTTAAGAGTTGGAAACACCATATATTTT
CASSLRVGNTIYF
>few|13|TRBJ1-1|TRBV6-2/TRBV6-3|-
TGTGCCAGCAGTTATTTCGGGGGCACTGAAGCTTTCTTT
CASSYFGGTEAFF
>once|16|TRBJ2-1|TRBV7-8|-
TGTGCCAGCAGCTTAGGGGGGCAGGGGAACTACAATGAGCAGTTCTTC
CASSLGGQGNYNEQFF
>-|16|TRBJ1-2|TRBV10-3|TRBD1
TGTGCCATCGGGATCAGGGGGGACCGGGGGCTAGATGGCTACACCTTC
CAIGIRGDRGLDGYTF
>-|14|TRBJ2-7|TRBV19|TRBD1
TGTGCCAGTAGGACGGGACAGGGGGTTGGAGAGCAGTACTTC
CASRTGQGVGEQYF
>-|12|TRBJ2-7|TRBV19|-
TGTGCCAGTAGTCCGGGACTCTACGAGCAGTACTTC
CASSPGLYEQYF
>-|15|TRBJ2-7|TRBV5-6|-
TGTGCCAGCAGCTTGTATGATCTACCGACCTACGAGCAGTACTTC
CASSLYDLPTYEQYF
>-|16|TRBJ2-1|TRBV7-2|TRBD1
TGTGCCAGCAGCTTACGGGCGGGACAGGGTTACAATGAGCAGTTCTTC
CASSLRAGQGYNEQFF
>-|14|TRBJ1-2|TRBV11-2|-
TGTGCCAGCAGCTTAGATTGGGGGCTGCGGGGCTACACCTTC
CASSLDWGLRGYTF
>-|13|TRBJ1-2|TRBV2|-
TGTGCCGTCACCAGGGTTACGGACTATGGCTACACCTTC
CAVTRVTDYGYTF
>-|17|TRBJ2-5|TRBV7-9|TRBD2
TGTGCCAGCAGCAACCCCCGGGATAGCGGGTTCCAAGAGACCCAGTACTTC
CASSNPRDSGFQETQYF
>-|13|TRBJ1-3|TRBV28|-
TGTGCCAGCAGGACAGAAGGAAGAAACACCATATATTTT
CASRTEGRNTIYF
>-|15|TRBJ2-7|TRBV3-1/TRBV3-2|TRBD1
TGTGCCAGCAGCCAAGATCTCGCAGGGGGCTACGAGCAGTACTTC
CASSQDLAGGYEQYF
>-|16|TRBJ2-7|TRBV3-1/TRBV3-2|TRBD2
TGTGCCAGCAGCCTGGGACTAGCGGGGGAATCCTACGAGCAGTACTTC
CASSLGLAGESYEQYF
>-|14|TRBJ2-3|TRBV30|-
TGTGCCTGGAAGTCACTTAACGGGGCAGATACGCAGTATTTT
CAWKSLNGADTQYF
>-|13|TRBJ2-2|TRBV27|-
TGTGCCAGCAGTCCTGAACTGATCGGGGAGCTGTTTTTT
CASSPELIGELFF
>-|14|TRBJ1-6|TRBV15|-
TGTGCCACCAGCAGAGAACAGCTTAATTCACCCCTCCACTTT
CATSREQLNSPLHF
>once|18|TRBJ2-7|TRBV5-6|TRBD2
TGTGCCAGCAGCTTACAGGGTCCGCGACTAGCGGGAGGAGACGAGCAGTACTTC
CASSLQGPRLAGGDEQYF
>once|13|TRBJ2-7|TRBV7-9|TRBD1
TGTGCCAGCAGCTTACAGGGGGACTACGAGCAGTACTTC
CASSLQGDYEQYF
>-|10|TRBJ2-3|TRBV7-9|-
TGTGCCAGTACATCAGATACGCAGTATTTT
CASTSDTQYF
>once|18|TRBJ2-1|TRBV7-6|TRBD2
TGTGCCAGCAGCCCTAGCCCCTTTCTAGCGGGATTCGACAATGAGCAGTTCTTC
CASSPSPFLAGFDNEQFF
>-|16|TRBJ1-2|TRBV4-3|-
TGCGCCAGCAGCCAAGAATTGGCCTGGCCGCGGGTTGGCTACACCTTC
CASSQELAWPRVGYTF
>-|15|TRBJ1-6|TRBV5-6|-
TGTGCCAGCAGCTTGGGACAGACTAGGGTTTCACCCCTCCACTTT
CASSLGQTRVSPLHF
>-|18|TRBJ2-1|TRBV7-2|TRBD2
TGTGCCAGCAGCTTAGGGGGAGCGGGGGGCCATTCATACAATGAGCAGTTCTTC
CASSLGGAGGHSYNEQFF
>-|13|TRBJ2-7|TRBV10-2|-
TGCGCCAGCAGATTAGGCGGGAAGAACGAGCAGTACTTC
CASRLGGKNEQYF
>few|13|TRBJ2-1|TRBV7-3|-
TGTGCCAGCAGCTCTGGACACTACAATGAGCAGTTCTTC
CASSSGHYNEQFF
>-|14|TRBJ1-2|TRBV7-2|TRBD1
TGTGCCAGCAGCTTACCGGACAGGGGAGGTGGCTACACCTTC
CASSLPDRGGGYTF
>-|15|TRBJ2-5|TRBV27|TRBD2
TGTGCCAGCAGTCCGGGACTAGCGGCCCAAGAGACCCAGTACTTC
CASSPGLAAQETQYF
>-|15|TRBJ1-5|TRBV6-2/TRBV6-3|-
TGTGCCAGCAGCCATACCAGGGGTAGCAATCAGCCCCAGCATTTT
CASSHTRGSNQPQHF
>-|15|TRBJ1-2|TRBV3-1/TRBV3-2|-
TGTGCCAGCAGCCAAGATTGGGGGGGAGACTATGGCTACACCTTC
CASSQDWGGDYGYTF
>-|16|TRBJ2-5|TRBV4-3|TRBD1
TGCGCCAGCAGCCTTTCCGGGACAGGGTTTGGAGAGACCCAGTACTTC
CASSLSGTGFGETQYF
>-|15|TRBJ2-7|TRBV18|-
TGTGCCAGCTCACCACGGGCAGGTGGGTCCTACGAGCAGTACTTC
CASSPRAGGSYEQYF